The clone carrying this TCR beta chain has just one count. The junction shows a germline mismatch at one end, possibly a read error. Germline CDR1 and CDR2: MDHEN and SYDVKM. There are 15 residues in the CDR3. Enrollees, about 18 to 89 years old, lived in roughly 24 US areas. Sequenced by immunoSEQ multiplex PCR; TCRdb stores in-frame clones only, minus some. In the table there are hundreds of thousands of clones, roughly nine tenths of which are singletons. The data originate from a study of blood T cell repertoires in COVID-19. V usage is TRBV28 and J usage is TRBJ1-4, with TRBD1 identical over 7 bases. The material sequenced was PBMCs or T cells enriched from blood (not recorded which). The source is a woman aged 30 to 39 with acute COVID-19. This chain's CDR3 is CASSRDRVPGEKLFF. The CDR3 nucleotides are TGTGCCAGCAGCCGCGACAGGGTACCGGGGGAAAAGCTGTTTTTT.